This TCR beta chain was captured by sequencing in a study of T cells in Graves' hyperthyroidism and ophthalmopathy. A word on this clonotype: Its antigen is not identified.

The source material, RNA transcripts, was used to amplify TCR beta CDR3 regions. The TCR CDR3 was amplified in a first-round RT-PCR using the HTBI primer set. Each CDR3 protein gets one entry after TCRdb re-called the multiplex PCR reads with MiXCR. The sample lists hundreds of thousands of distinct CDR3 sequences, about 35% seen once, with more than 25% in the top ten. V was pared by 5 bases and J by 5 bases, with 25 bases between. The length of the CDR3 is 18 residues. Germline CDR1 is LNHDA and CDR2 is SQIVND (reference sequence). The study's findings and limits: Most clonotypes that expanded in the thyroid above 0.001 also showed up in blood.

Participants, patients aged 18 to 65, had newly diagnosed hyperthyroidism with a duration under 2 months. What was sequenced was blood. This clonotype was obtained from a woman aged 40 to 50 with Graves' hyperthyroidism. The chain combines TRBV19 with TRBJ1-5; maybe TRBD1 (6 bases). The CDR3 DNA sequence: TGTGCCAGTAGTGTCCCCAGACTTTCCGGGACATCAGATCAGCCCCAGCATTTT. It specifies CASSVPRLSGTSDQPQHF.